The clone carrying this T cell receptor beta chain was detected many times. With 7 bases clipped from V and 2 bases from J, the junction kept 9 bases outside the gene matches. The CDR3 runs 16 residues. CDR1 is SGHRS and CDR2 is YFSETQ in the germline V gene. It was RNA transcripts that yielded the amplified TCR beta CDR3 regions. The HTBI primer set served for first-round RT-PCR of the TCR CDR3. In TCRdb, the multiplex PCR reads were re-called with MiXCR into one record per CDR3 protein. The sample yields approximately 400,000 distinct CDR3 sequences, approximately 14% seen once. The source of the sample is a study of T cells in Graves' hyperthyroidism and ophthalmopathy.

The sequence came from a woman under 30 with Graves' hyperthyroidism. Sequenced sample: blood. V usage is TRBV5-1 and J usage is TRBJ2-3, with 11 bases aligning to TRBD2. The CDR3 protein is CASSRVAGGNTDTQYF. Written as DNA, the CDR3 is TGCGCCAGCTCCCGAGTAGCGGGGGGGAACACAGATACGCAGTATTTT.